This T cell receptor beta chain was profiled in a study of blood T cells in healthy people across ages. Notes on the study in general: Observed TCR beta diversity per million T cells went down as age went up. This fall followed a roughly linear course with age. Versus aged donors, long-lived donors had higher diversity and more naive CD4+ cells.

This CDR3 region has 13 residues. Germline-derived CDR1 and CDR2 are SNHLY and FYNNEI. After removal of 6 bases from V and 2 bases from J, the junction contained 3 bases not matched to a gene. Regarding this clonotype: Its matching antigen is unknown.

Primed by a sample-barcoded 5' primer and a J-beta primer mix, a second PCR proceeded for 7 to 11 cycles. TCRdb used MiXCR to reprocess the 5' RACE reads, holding one entry per CDR3 protein. The table has about 1.8 million distinct CDR3 sequences, around 48% seen once. The origin of this receptor is a woman aged 35 to 49 in good health. The chain carries TRBV2 and TRBJ2-5; 7 bases align to TRBD1. The sample was blood. This CDR3 reads CASRATGQETQYF. In DNA form, the CDR3 reads TGTGCCAGCAGGGCGACAGGGCAAGAGACCCAGTACTTC.